Shown below are 8 T cell receptor beta chains from a single sample sequenced in a study of blood T cell repertoires in COVID-19. The repertoire was sequenced with immunoSEQ multiplex PCR; TCRdb's copy has only in-frame clones and lacks some. The data contain 150,000 to 250,000 clones, about 85% of them singletons. The source material was PBMCs or T cells enriched from blood (not recorded which). Source of these receptors: a woman aged 25 to 39 who had recovered from COVID-19.

J is TRBJ2-3 and V is TRBV19; D gene unclear. Germline V lookup: CDR1 LNHDA, CDR2 SQIVND (reference sequence). This CDR3 region has 14 residues. V shed 5 bases and J shed 2 bases, with 11 bases lying between them. As DNA, the CDR3 is TGTGCCAGTAGTCCTAGTGGAGACACAGATACGCAGTATTTT. Translation gives CASSPSGDTDTQYF.

The chain employs TRBV11-2 and TRBJ1-1; D ambiguous. Per germline, CDR1 SGHAT and CDR2 FQNNGV. V lost 2 bases, J lost 1 base, and 11 bases lay in between. The CDR3 runs 15 residues. CDR3 bases: TGTGCCAGCAGCTTAAGTCTCGGGGAGAACACTGAAGCTTTCTTT. It is translated as CASSLSLGENTEAFF. The complete variable domain, with remaining parts taken from reference TRBV11-2 and TRBJ1-1, reads EAGVAQSPRYKIIEKRQSVAFWCNPISGHATLYWYQQILGQGPKLLIQFQNNGVVDDSQLPKDRFSAERLKGVDSTLKIQPAKLEDSAVYLCASSLSLGENTEAFFGQGTRLTVV.

The rearrangement links TRBV2 to TRBJ1-2, with 7 bases matching TRBD1. Germline V gene data show CDR1 as SNHLY and CDR2 as FYNNEI. The V segment lost 7 bases and the J segment 7 bases; nucleotides outside the gene matches: 9. The length of the CDR3 is 13 residues. The CDR3 is CASTSQGLAGYTF. The CDR3 DNA reads as TGTGCCAGCACCTCACAGGGGTTGGCTGGCTACACCTTC.

This clone was detected once. This rearrangement joins TRBV27 to TRBJ1-3; D gene unclear. Germline assignment: CDR1 MNHEY and CDR2 SMNVEV (reference sequence). The CDR3 loop spans 13 amino acids. Trimming took 6 bases from V and 4 from J, leaving 10 bases between them. The CDR3 loop is CASSSFRGNTIYF. The CDR3 nucleotides are TGTGCCAGCAGCTCCTTTCGGGGAAACACCATATATTTT.

The genes are TRBV11-2 and TRBJ2-7; possibly TRBD1 for D (5 bases). Per the germline V gene, CDR1 is SGHAT and CDR2 is FQNNGV. There are 13 residues in the CDR3. The germline V and J ends were trimmed by 8 bases and 0 bases, with 11 bases remaining between them. The CDR3 protein is CASCRVSSYEQYF. DNA of the CDR3: TGTGCCAGCTGCAGGGTTAGCTCCTACGAGCAGTACTTC.

The DNA of the CDR3 is TGTGCCAGCAGTTTTAAAGAGGGTCAGCCCCAGCATTTT. It yields the protein CASSFKEGQPQHF. The chain joins TRBV12-3 or TRBV12-4 to TRBJ1-5, with unresolved D. The CDR3 has 13 residues. Trimming took off 3 bases at V and 6 bases at J, with 9 bases between the two ends.

To note about this clone: This sample includes further DNA sequences coding for the same CDR3. The V gene is TRBV20-1, the J gene TRBJ2-1; no clear D gene. Trimming removed 2 bases at V and 5 bases at J, with 4 bases between. Germline CDR1 and CDR2: DFQATT and SNEGSKA (reference sequence). CDR3 size: 11 residues. The CDR3 DNA reads as TGCAGTGCTAGACCCGACAATGAGCAGTTCTTC. As protein: CSARPDNEQFF.

The chain has TRBV5-1 and TRBJ2-5, with a possible D match to TRBD1 (6 bases). This CDR3 is built from 14 residues. Germline V CDR1 and CDR2: SGHRS, YFSETQ. Trimming removed 4 bases at V and 2 bases at J, with 12 bases between. The CDR3 nucleotides are TGCGCCAGCAGCCCAGGACAGACTCAAGAGACCCAGTACTTC. Protein sequence: CASSPGQTQETQYF.